This passage covers 25 T cell receptor beta chains from one sample sequenced in a study of CD8 T cells in ankylosing spondylitis. These TCRs' antigens remain unknown. General observations from the study: A motif of seven or eight highly homologous TCR beta variants was seen as apparently characteristic of ankylosing spondylitis blood.

TCRdb independently ran MiXCR on the 5' RACE reads; one entry per CDR3 protein. The sample holds around 490,000 distinct CDR3 sequences, approximately 5% seen once. Sequenced: blood, either unsorted or a sorted T cell fraction (not recorded which). All receptors derive from a male donor with ankylosing spondylitis.

This clonotype has ten or more counts. The rearrangement links TRBV9 to TRBJ2-4, with TRBD1 matching 7 bases. The CDR3 has 15 amino acids. In germline, CDR1 is SGDLS, CDR2 YYNGEE. Trimming cost V 3 bases and J 4 bases; bases outside gene matches: 7. CDR3 loop: CASSDRTGDKNIQYF. As DNA, the CDR3 is TGTGCCAGCAGCGATCGGACAGGCGATAAAAACATTCAGTACTTC.

There are many counts of this clonotype. This chain uses TRBV20-1 with TRBJ2-1; a possible D gene is TRBD2 (6 bases). The ends were cut back, 5 bases at V and 0 bases at J, with 14 bases in the middle. Germline CDR1 reads DFQATT; CDR2 reads SNEGSKA (reference sequence). The CDR3 contains 15 residues. The CDR3 coding sequence is TGCAGTGCTGTGAACCGGGGGAGCTCCTACAATGAGCAGTTCTTC. Its protein is CSAVNRGSSYNEQFF.

In this sample, this clonotype turned up many times. The chain has TRBV4-1 and TRBJ2-1, with D possibly being TRBD2 (6 bases). In germline, CDR1 is MGHRA, CDR2 YSYEKL. This CDR3 contains 15 residues. The V and J ends lost 5 bases and 5 bases respectively, with 16 bases between them. The CDR3 is CASSSPGTGNNEQFF. The CDR3 DNA sequence: TGCGCCAGCAGCTCCCCCGGGACTGGGAACAATGAGCAGTTCTTC.

At least ten counts were recorded for this clonotype. This chain uses TRBV7-9 with TRBJ2-1; 9 nucleotides line up with TRBD1. V gave up 5 bases and J gave up 7 bases; unmatched junction bases: 12. Germline CDR1 SEHNR, CDR2 FQNEAQ (reference sequence). CDR3 length: 16 residues. CDR3 in amino acids: CASSHPGGQGSNEQFF. Written as DNA, the CDR3 is TGTGCCAGCAGCCATCCCGGGGGACAGGGAAGTAATGAGCAGTTCTTC. Looking up the rest from reference TRBV7-9 and TRBJ2-1 gives the full variable domain: DTGVSQNPRHKITKRGQNVTFRCDPISEHNRLYWYRQTLGQGPEFLTYFQNEAQLEKSRLLSDRFSAERPKGSFSTLEIQRTEQGDSAMYLCASSHPGGQGSNEQFFGPGTRLTVL.

This clonotype was found many times. The rearrangement links TRBV5-1 to TRBJ2-2; 7 bases match TRBD1. The germline V gene encodes CDR1 SGHRS and CDR2 YFSETQ. CDR3 size: 14 residues. J lost 5 bases, V lost 4 bases, and 5 bases had no gene match. The CDR3 loop is CASSHAGGTGELFF. The CDR3 coding sequence is TGCGCCAGCAGCCACGCAGGGGGAACCGGGGAGCTGTTTTTT.

This clonotype occurred many times. The chain joins TRBV7-2 to TRBJ2-7; D not resolved. Trimming removed 0 bases from V and 4 bases from J, with 7 bases in between. The CDR3 runs 13 residues. Germline V gene data show CDR1 as SGHTA and CDR2 as FQGNSA. The CDR3 protein is CASSLAAAYEQYF. CDR3 coding DNA: TGTGCCAGCAGCTTAGCGGCAGCTTACGAGCAGTACTTC.

A note on this clonotype: The junction differs from germline at one of its ends, possibly a read error. The chain couples TRBV4-1 to TRBJ2-7; maybe TRBD1 (6 bases). The germline V gene has CDR1 MGHRA and CDR2 YSYEKL. This CDR3 region has 14 residues. The DNA for the CDR3 is TGCGCCAGAAGCCAAGATTTCAGGGGCTACGAGCAGTACTTC. Amino acid sequence: CARSQDFRGYEQYF.

This clonotype was counted ten times or more. This chain uses TRBV28 with TRBJ2-1, with 8 bases identical to TRBD2. The germline V gene has CDR1 MDHEN and CDR2 SYDVKM. There are 16 residues in the CDR3. After removal of 6 bases from V and 4 bases from J, the junction contained 11 bases not matched to a gene. CDR3 sequence: CASRDPGLGLYNEQFF. CDR3 in DNA: TGTGCCAGCAGGGACCCGGGACTAGGTCTTTACAATGAGCAGTTCTTC.

This clonotype was seen at least ten times. This rearrangement joins TRBV25-1 to TRBJ1-1; D may be TRBD1 (5 bases). The CDR3 totals 17 residues. The germline CDR1 and CDR2 sequences are MGHDK and SYGVNS. The ends were cut back, 4 bases at V and 0 bases at J, with 18 bases in the middle. The CDR3 is CASSGPLWGVVNTEAFF. The CDR3 DNA reads TGTGCCAGCAGTGGACCCTTGTGGGGGGTAGTGAACACTGAAGCTTTCTTT.

In this sample, this clonotype turned up many times. V is TRBV20-1 and J is TRBJ2-1; 7 bases align to TRBD1. CDR3 length: 17 residues. Trimming cost V 0 bases and J 2 bases; bases outside gene matches: 10. The germline CDR1 and CDR2 sequences are DFQATT and SNEGSKA (reference sequence). CDR3 residues: CSARDRRGSRTYNEQFF. The CDR3 nucleotides are TGCAGTGCTAGAGATCGCAGGGGGAGCCGGACCTACAATGAGCAGTTCTTC.

There are many counts of this clonotype. CDR3 in amino acids: CASSLGGVAGVQFF. CDR3 nucleotides: TGTGCCAGCAGTTTGGGAGGAGTAGCGGGAGTTCAATTCTTC. The genes are TRBV6-5 and TRBJ2-1; TRBD2 matches at 9 bases. Trimming cost V 4 bases and J 16 bases; bases outside gene matches: 14. CDR3 size: 14 residues. CDR1 and CDR2 from the germline V gene are MNHEY and SVGAGI.

This clonotype was observed at least ten times. V and J are TRBV27 and TRBJ2-7, with D possibly being TRBD2 (6 bases). Per germline, CDR1 MNHEY and CDR2 SMNVEV (reference sequence). The germline V and J ends were trimmed by 4 bases and 0 bases, with 13 bases remaining between them. This CDR3 has 15 amino acids. For the CDR3, the DNA is TGTGCCAGCAGTTATCTAGCGTTGAGCTCCTACGAGCAGTACTTC. Its protein product is CASSYLALSSYEQYF.

This clonotype was seen repeatedly, ten times or more. The V and J genes are TRBV7-9 and TRBJ2-1, with 7 bases matching TRBD2. Germline V gene sequence: CDR1 SEHNR, CDR2 FQNEAQ (reference sequence). V was pared by 1 base and J by 4 bases, with 7 bases of the junction left unmatched. There are 16 residues in the CDR3. The DNA of the CDR3 is TGTGCCAGCAGCTTAGTGGGTGGGACTACTTACAATGAGCAGTTCTTC. It specifies CASSLVGGTTYNEQFF.

The rearrangement joins TRBV12-3 or TRBV12-4 to TRBJ1-4; possible D gene TRBD1, 6 bases. V lost 5 bases to trimming and J lost 0 bases, with 13 bases between them. The CDR3 runs to 16 residues. CDR3 sequence: CASSRRGIATNEKLFF. CDR3 coding DNA: TGTGCCAGCAGTCGGAGGGGGATCGCAACTAATGAAAAACTGTTTTTT.

This clonotype was counted at least ten times. This chain's CDR3 is CASSSSNLKRGGWNEQFF. The CDR3 DNA is TGTGCCAGCAGCTCTAGCAACCTCAAGCGGGGGGGCTGGAATGAGCAGTTCTTC. This sequence joins TRBV7-8 and TRBJ2-1, with 10 bases fitting TRBD2. CDR1 and CDR2 from the germline V gene are SGHVS and FQNEAQ. The trim removed 4 bases at V and 7 bases at J, leaving 16 bases unmatched. This CDR3 spans 18 amino acids.

There are many counts of this clonotype. V usage is TRBV20-1 and J usage is TRBJ2-2, with D possibly being TRBD1 (6 bases). Germline CDR1 reads DFQATT; CDR2 reads SNEGSKA (reference sequence). The CDR3 totals 14 residues. V lost 2 bases and J lost 2, with 9 bases in between. The CDR3 region has the DNA TGCAGTGCTAGAACAGGGTCTAACACCGGGGAGCTGTTTTTT. Amino acids: CSARTGSNTGELFF.

This clonotype has a count of ten or more. CDR3 DNA: TGTGCCAGCAGCTTATGGGGGAGGGATGAAGCTTTCTTT. Translated, it gives CASSLWGRDEAFF. The chain recombines TRBV7-9 with TRBJ1-1; tentatively, D is TRBD1 (5 bases). There are 13 residues in the CDR3. Germline CDR1 reads SEHNR; CDR2 reads FQNEAQ (reference sequence). Trimming cost V 2 bases and J 7 bases, with 11 bases left between them.

Ten or more counts support this clonotype. The chain carries TRBV7-9 and TRBJ2-1, with D perhaps TRBD2 (5 bases). Germline V gene lookup returns CDR1 SEHNR and CDR2 FQNEAQ (reference sequence). CDR3 length: 12 residues. Trimming cost V 10 bases and J 4 bases, with 11 bases left between them. The CDR3 region is CATVLGYNEQFF. The CDR3 region has the DNA TGTGCCACCGTACTAGGTTACAATGAGCAGTTCTTC.

The table lists this clonotype with a few counts. V is TRBV20-1 and J is TRBJ2-6, with no clear D. This CDR3 is built from 15 residues. Germline V gene lookup returns CDR1 DFQATT and CDR2 SNEGSKA (reference sequence). Trimming cost V 1 base and J 0 bases, with 7 bases left between them. CDR3 loop: CSARGRPSGANVLTF. The CDR3 nucleotides are TGCAGTGCTAGAGGCAGACCCTCTGGGGCCAACGTCCTGACTTTC.

The sample holds many counts of this clonotype. The chain couples TRBV20-1 to TRBJ1-1; unclear D gene. CDR1 is DFQATT, CDR2 SNEGSKA, per germline (reference sequence). This CDR3 has 12 residues. Trimming pared 3 bases from V and 0 bases from J, leaving 5 bases between. CDR3 DNA sequence: TGCAGTGCTAGCCTCTTGAACACTGAAGCTTTCTTT. Its protein is CSASLLNTEAFF.

This clonotype has ten or more counts. The chain couples TRBV10-3 to TRBJ1-2; D is possibly TRBD1 (5 bases). The length of the CDR3 is 12 residues. With 3 bases removed from V and 8 bases from J, the gap between germline ends came to 10 bases. Germline lookup yields CDR1 ENHRY and CDR2 SYGVKD. The DNA for the CDR3 is TGTGCCATCAGTGACCTGGGGGAAGGCTACACCTTC. Encoded protein: CAISDLGEGYTF.

This clonotype was seen many times. The V and J genes are TRBV5-1 and TRBJ1-2; D remains unclear. The V end was cut by 0 bases, the J end by 4 bases, with 16 bases between. The CDR3 loop spans 16 amino acids. Per the germline V gene, CDR1 is SGHRS and CDR2 is YFSETQ. CDR3 in amino acids: CASSLDAGAVPYGYTF. CDR3 nucleotide sequence: TGCGCCAGCAGCTTGGATGCAGGCGCGGTTCCCTATGGCTACACCTTC.

This clonotype was detected a few times. V is TRBV7-9 and J is TRBJ2-7, with a weak D call TRBD1 (5 bases). The CDR3 is 15 amino acids. V was shortened by 1 base and J by 0 bases, with 10 bases between the two germline ends. Germline assignment: CDR1 SEHNR and CDR2 FQNEAQ (reference sequence). This CDR3 is CASSLVGDSSYEQYF. DNA for the CDR3: TGTGCCAGCAGCTTAGTTGGCGACAGCTCCTACGAGCAGTACTTC.

This clonotype was counted many times. The gene calls are TRBV12-3 or TRBV12-4 and TRBJ1-2, with D unresolved. CDR3 size: 13 residues. V was cut by 4 bases and J by 3 bases, with 9 bases left in between. The CDR3 DNA follows: TGTGCCAGCAGTTCGGGATTGTACTATGGCTACACCTTC. It yields the protein CASSSGLYYGYTF.

This clonotype was counted many times. The V and J genes are TRBV5-6 and TRBJ2-7; TRBD2 matches 9 bases. The V gene's germline CDR1 is SGHDT and CDR2 YYEEEE. The ends lost 2 bases at V and 9 bases at J; junction bases unmatched: 6. This CDR3 contains 13 residues. The DNA of the CDR3 is TGTGCCAGCAGCTTTTCCGAGCGGGAGGCGCAGTACTTC. It specifies CASSFSEREAQYF.